The clone carrying this T cell receptor beta chain was seen ten or more times. These data originate in a study of T cells of healthy individuals. The CDR3 totals 15 residues. The germline V gene encodes CDR1 MNHNS and CDR2 SASEGT. V lost 2 bases and J 7 bases, leaving 12 bases between the germline ends. One entry per CDR3 protein results from TCRdb running MiXCR on the 5' RACE reads. The sample carries about 96,000 distinct CDR3 sequences, around 17% recorded once. The J gene is TRBJ1-6, the V gene TRBV6-1, with D perhaps TRBD1 (5 bases). This sequence was found in a human donor in good health. CDR3 loop: CASSEIVQGNSPLHF. The CDR3 coding sequence is TGTGCCAGCAGTGAAATTGTGCAGGGAAATTCACCCCTCCACTTT.